This T cell receptor beta chain is drawn from a study of control samples from healthy donors and cancer patients. TCRdb's copy holds only in-frame clones and misses some; the assay was immunoSEQ multiplex PCR. The sample consists of a few hundred thousand clones, approximately 92% of them appearing once. The CDR3 runs to 15 residues. Germline values: CDR1 SGHTA, CDR2 FQGNSA. J gave up 3 bases and V 4 bases, and 9 bases lay outside the gene matches. This sequence joins TRBV7-2 and TRBJ2-7, with 7 bases that match TRBD1. Sequencing used PBMCs. This clonotype originated in a man aged 35 to 55 with head and neck cancer. CDR3 coding DNA: TGTGCCAGCAGCTCTGCCGGGACAGCTTACTACGAGCAGTACTTC. This translates into CASSSAGTAYYEQYF.